This TCR beta chain was documented in a study of cytomegalovirus exposure and HLA in healthy donors (dated by TCRdb to 2017 to 2019). Background for the entire study: In an earlier analysis of some 550 of the donors, around 300 Gb of sequence data and some 100 million unique TCR beta sequences from 180 million or so T cells were reported. About 280 gigabases of sequencing data and around 90 million unique TCR sequences made up an early release that covered fewer than 650 HLA-typed donors. Of the roughly 400 genotyped donors, 65% to 90% fell in the genetic ancestry cluster associated with self-reported Caucasian donors. The study aimed to test whether cataloging public T cell receptors could reveal signatures of past pathogen exposure. The T cell repertoires of 666 subjects were profiled by immunosequencing and related to cytomegalovirus serostatus. In addition to the first cohort of 500 to 850 subjects, a separate validation cohort of under 150 different subjects was used. The study combined high-throughput TCR immunosequencing, statistical association of individual TCRs with disease status, and machine learning to predict cytomegalovirus infection status. To study patterns of TCR occurrence, a later analysis re-analyzed previously published TCR beta repertoires from under 750 donors and added high-resolution HLA genotyping. Rather than using new phenotypic data, the later analysis identified candidate immune exposures from TCR beta sequences and from how often those sequences occurred across donors. In an earlier analysis of over 550 of the donors, high-throughput TCR beta sequencing was used to judge whether each TCR beta V gene segment behaved as functional or pseudogenic. Donor age, sex, ethnicity and CMV serostatus were compiled together with the repertoire data. A later genetic analysis took genome-wide SNP genotypes for about three fifths of the roughly 700 donors and used that subset as a discovery cohort. All discovery cohort repertoires had been generated using a single sequencing platform. Both class I and class II loci were covered by HLA typing, at four-digit resolution. Typing coverage differed by locus: A, B, C, DRB1 and DQB1 were typed in about 620-640 donors, DQA1 in about 500, DPA1 in 606, and DPB1 in just under 480. About 5 DR-DQ haplotypes were handled as single units for association and clustering, since linkage in the cohort was strong. Among 300 to 450 genotyped donors of the cohort, an average of about 240,000 unique TCR beta nucleotide sequences were sequenced per donor, approximately 20% of them non-productive. Broader findings and caveats from the paper: A cluster of highly shared sequence variants was judged likely to represent a technical artifact of the sequencing pipeline. In a later analysis, HLA-associated TCR beta chains showed more clonal expansion and lower generation probabilities than non-associated chains that were equally common. In vitro tests confirmed that a few of the cytomegalovirus-associated TCR beta chains recognize cytomegalovirus antigens. Because some donors lacked HLA typing at each locus, the association tests relied only on the typed subset. A later genetic analysis reported fewer N-insertions in productive TCRs among donors in an Asian-associated ancestry cluster than the approximately 670-donor mean. The 87-base-pair reads could not distinguish some IMGT-functional V segments, including TRBV6-2 and TRBV6-3, so those segments were excluded. In a later analysis, several top co-occurrence clusters were reported to appear linked to parvovirus B19, influenza, CMV and Epstein-Barr virus. Correlated functional status among segregating V segments might be attributable to linkage disequilibrium, but an unknown experimental factor could not be ruled out. This cohort had only TCR beta chains sequenced, and the lack of alpha or paired-chain data limited which features could be detected. The study listed 164 TCR beta chains as associated with cytomegalovirus. A further reported finding was that TCR beta sequences accurately predicted the HLA-A and HLA-B alleles for most subjects in the first cohort. The classifier was reported to diagnose cytomegalovirus status with high specificity and sensitivity in both the original and validation cohorts. Broadly in line with IMGT annotations, most TCR beta V segments showed up in productive rearrangements about 87% or about 30% of the time in an earlier analysis of 450 to 600 of the donors. At a false discovery rate of 0.05, a later analysis linked some 17,000 TCR beta sequences to specific HLA alleles. Presence/absence analyses assumed roughly uniform sequencing depth across donors, an assumption that may not hold. The earlier analysis of 587 of the donors excluded some 16 rarely observed V segments, including chromosome 9 orphons, because counts were too low. Most CMV-associated TCR beta chains appeared to be HLA-restricted in a later analysis, and the HLA associations seemed to be driven largely by CMV exposure. It was suggested by the authors that the approach could potentially be generalized to other disease states and immunological phenotypes. A later analysis found that TCR association rates varied across HLA loci, with DRB1 alleles showing the most associated TCRs and HLA-C alleles the fewest. Strong co-occurrence of HLA alleles, especially DR and DQ, made assigning TCR associations to individual alleles difficult. Across donors, most TCR sequences were observed very rarely, whereas some public TCRs were present in many individuals. For the cohort, immune exposure information was limited to CMV serostatus. An association between a missense DCLRE1C variant and V-gene and J-gene trimming of TCR beta chains was found in a later genetic analysis and replicated in an independent cohort.

A note on this clone: Its antigen is currently not known. No per-base quality is available; no much larger clone lies one base away.

The cohort was made up of roughly 670 healthy bone marrow donors. All cohort members were sampled while nominally healthy, although unrecorded immune exposures were likely present. The donor was CMV seropositive and belonged to the group of more than 250 seropositive cohort members. A peripheral blood sample was collected from each donor, and TCR beta sequencing was performed on peripheral blood mononuclear cells. Genomic DNA extraction from the blood cell samples was performed with the Qiagen DNeasy Blood Extraction Kit. The germline V gene gives CDR1 as SGHDN and CDR2 as FVKESK. At the junction V is shortened by 5 bases and J by 1 base, with 14 bases in between. The CDR3 has 15 amino acids, counting the end cysteine and phenylalanine. The sequence is cut down to CDR3 DNA, 45 bases in frame from base 1. Library preparation used the immunoSEQ multiplex PCR assay. The multiplex PCR relied on a mix of 60 forward primers for TCR Vbeta segments and 13 reverse primers for TCR Jbeta segments. The CDR3 region of rearranged TCR beta genes was amplified from genomic DNA with a multiplex PCR assay. On the Illumina HiSeq System, the amplified TCR beta libraries were sequenced as 87-base-pair reads. The study's own analysis went as follows. A later analysis counted approximately 76 million unique TCR beta chains across the 690 or so repertoires, and around 9.9 million of these chains were shared by at least two donors. Raw reads were error-corrected and collapsed into unique sequences with a nearest-neighbor algorithm that merged closely related sequences to remove PCR and sequencing errors. Alignment of CDR3 sequences to IMGT reference sequences was used to assign V, D and J gene segments. For a sequence to be retained, a match of at least six nucleotides was required to both a V gene segment and a J gene segment. Rearrangements were classified as productive when the CDR3 lacked stop codons and remained in frame with V and J, and all other rearrangements were classified as non-productive. Following IMGT convention, CDR3 was defined as the stretch from the second conserved V-encoded cysteine to the conserved J-encoded phenylalanine. The earlier analysis of fewer than 750 of the donors excluded sequences that lacked an unambiguous match to a single V gene segment. In an earlier analysis of approximately 590 of the donors, a V segment was called functional when productive rearrangements were above 56.7%, and segregating when the standard deviation between donors exceeded 5%. A statistical classification framework was built to diagnose cytomegalovirus status from the catalog of TCR beta chain sequences. V and J gene assignment, in a later analysis, came from comparing TCR nucleotide sequences with IMGT/GENE-DB human TR gene sequences. The TCRdist pipeline was used in a later analysis to assign CDR3 sequences and most-parsimonious VDJ recombination scenarios. In a later analysis, each TCR beta chain was defined by its CDR3 amino acid sequence together with its V-gene family, and reads lacking a unique V-gene family were excluded. As a way to deal with suspected cross-contamination and a sequencing artifact, a later analysis dropped approximately 570 nucleotide sequences that were highly shared and had low generation probability. In a later analysis, a clonal expansion index for each public chain was calculated from normalized within-repertoire ranks of inferred template counts. Generation probabilities in a later analysis came from a VDJ recombination model fitted to out-of-frame rearrangements, and those results were checked against IGoR. In a later analysis, hypergeometric tests were used to score TCR-TCR, TCR-HLA and TCR-CMV co-occurrence, with a repertoire-size bias correction applied to TCR pairs. False discovery rates were estimated in a later analysis by permuting HLA or CMV assignments 20 times. In a later analysis, co-occurring TCRs were grouped with DBSCAN, and TCRdist sequence similarity was added when clustering was performed within HLA-allele-positive subsets. For co-occurrence clustering, repertoires with fewer than 30,000 or more than 120,000 public chains were excluded, along with roughly 5 repertoires with anomalous nucleotide sharing. TCRdb's version of the immuneACCESS table is confined to in-frame rearrangements and falls short of the full clone set. An unresolved V gene accounts for under half of the shortfall where checked; the remainder is of unknown origin. For V, J and clone size, that table is used; D and trimming come from the DNA. The sample table holds under 200,000 clones, of which about 80% were seen once. In total, the top ten clones hold about 9.6% of the sample.

This TCR derives from a man between 18 and 35 years old in good health and CMV-seropositive. In this chain, TRBV14 is recombined with TRBJ1-1; the D gene is possibly TRBD1, with 5 bases matching. Sequencing was performed on PBMCs. The CDR3 region: CASSGLRGGNTEAFF. Here is the DNA: TGTGCCAGCAGCGGACTCCGGGGGGGGAACACTGAAGCTTTCTTT.